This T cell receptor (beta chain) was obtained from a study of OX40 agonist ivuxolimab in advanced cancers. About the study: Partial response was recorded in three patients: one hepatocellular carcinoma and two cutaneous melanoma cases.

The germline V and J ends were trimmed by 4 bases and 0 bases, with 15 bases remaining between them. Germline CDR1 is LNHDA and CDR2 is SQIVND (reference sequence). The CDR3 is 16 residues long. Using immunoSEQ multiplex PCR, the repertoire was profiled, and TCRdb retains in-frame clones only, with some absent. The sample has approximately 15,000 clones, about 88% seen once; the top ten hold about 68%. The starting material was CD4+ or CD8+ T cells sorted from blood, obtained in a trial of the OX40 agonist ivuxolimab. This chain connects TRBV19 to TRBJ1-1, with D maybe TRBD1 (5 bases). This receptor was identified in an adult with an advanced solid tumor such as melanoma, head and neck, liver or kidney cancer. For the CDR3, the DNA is TGTGCCAGTAGTACCCCGGACCAGGGAATGAACACTGAAGCTTTCTTT. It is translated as CASSTPDQGMNTEAFF.